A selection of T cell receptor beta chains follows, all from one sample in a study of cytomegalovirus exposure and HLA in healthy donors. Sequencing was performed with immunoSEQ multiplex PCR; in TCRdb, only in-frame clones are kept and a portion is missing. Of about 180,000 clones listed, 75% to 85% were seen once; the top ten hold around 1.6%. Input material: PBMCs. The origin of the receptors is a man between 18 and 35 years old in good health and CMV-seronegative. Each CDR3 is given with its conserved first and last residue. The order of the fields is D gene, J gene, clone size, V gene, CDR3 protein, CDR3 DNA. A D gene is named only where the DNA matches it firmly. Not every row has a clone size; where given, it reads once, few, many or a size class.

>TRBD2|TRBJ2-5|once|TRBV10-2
CASSESGLAGRRRETQYF
TGCGCCAGCAGTGAGTCCGGACTAGCGGGGCGACGACGGGAGACCCAGTACTTC
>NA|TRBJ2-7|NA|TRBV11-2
CASSLGLAGAGEQYF
TGTGCCAGCAGCTTAGGTCTCGCAGGGGCAGGGGAGCAGTACTTC
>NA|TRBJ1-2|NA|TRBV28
CASSTGYGYTF
TGTGCCAGCAGTACAGGGTACGGCTACACCTTC
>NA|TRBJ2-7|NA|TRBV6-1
CASSEAHGGANSYEQYF
TGTGCCAGCAGTGAAGCGCATGGGGGGGCGAATTCCTACGAGCAGTACTTC
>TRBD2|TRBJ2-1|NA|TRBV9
CASSVDPGASGSNEQFF
TGTGCCAGCAGCGTAGACCCCGGGGCTAGCGGGAGCAATGAGCAGTTCTTC
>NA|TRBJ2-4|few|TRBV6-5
CASSSSLAKNIQYF
TGTGCCAGCAGTTCATCACTAGCCAAAAACATTCAGTACTTC
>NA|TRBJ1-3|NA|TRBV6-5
CASRGGSGGTIYF
TGTGCCAGCAGAGGGGGTTCCGGCGGCACCATATATTTT
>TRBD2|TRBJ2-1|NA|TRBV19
CASSIDSGGAGEQFF
TGTGCCAGTAGTATAGACAGCGGGGGGGCCGGTGAGCAGTTCTTC
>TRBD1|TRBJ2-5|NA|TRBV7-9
CASRRSGTGGRETQYF
TGTGCCAGCAGACGAAGCGGGACAGGGGGTAGAGAGACCCAGTACTTC
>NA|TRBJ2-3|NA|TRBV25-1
CASSESGSTDTQYF
TGTGCCAGCAGTGAATCAGGGAGCACAGATACGCAGTATTTT
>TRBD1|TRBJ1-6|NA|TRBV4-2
CASSQVDRGSSPLHF
TGTGCCAGCAGCCAAGTCGACAGGGGTTCTTCACCCCTCCACTTT
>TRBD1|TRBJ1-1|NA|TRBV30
CAWSPDRGFDTEAFF
TGTGCCTGGAGCCCCGACAGGGGCTTTGACACTGAAGCTTTCTTT
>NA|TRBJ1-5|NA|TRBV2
CASSGQGGGQPQHF
TGTGCCAGCAGTGGTCAGGGAGGGGGGCAGCCCCAGCATTTT
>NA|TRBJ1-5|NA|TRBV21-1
CASNKSMNSDSYPCYNQPQHF
NA
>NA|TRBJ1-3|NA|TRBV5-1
CASSLAQSSGNTIYF
TGCGCCAGCAGCTTGGCACAGTCCTCTGGAAACACCATATATTTT
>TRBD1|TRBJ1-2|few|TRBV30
CAWSAQGAYGYTF
TGTGCCTGGAGTGCACAGGGGGCCTATGGCTACACCTTC
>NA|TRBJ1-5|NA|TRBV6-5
CASSLRGQPQHF
TGTGCCAGCAGTCTAAGGGGGCAGCCCCAGCATTTT
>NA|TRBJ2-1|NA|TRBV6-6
CASGAGSSYNEQFF
TGTGCCAGTGGAGCCGGCAGCTCCTACAATGAGCAGTTCTTC
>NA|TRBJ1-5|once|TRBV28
CATFRGSNQPQHF
TGTGCCACTTTCCGGGGGAGCAATCAGCCCCAGCATTTT
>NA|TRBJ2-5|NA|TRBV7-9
CASSLEELQETQYF
TGTGCCAGCAGCTTAGAGGAGCTACAAGAGACCCAGTACTTC
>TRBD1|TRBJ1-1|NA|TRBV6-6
CASSMGQGITEAFF
TGTGCCAGCAGTATGGGACAGGGTATAACTGAAGCTTTCTTT
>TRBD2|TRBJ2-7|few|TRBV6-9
CASSYFAGGTSYEQYF
TGTGCCAGCAGTTATTTCGCGGGAGGGACCTCCTACGAGCAGTACTTC
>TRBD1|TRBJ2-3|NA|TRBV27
CASSHGPGQGKYF
TGTGCCAGCAGTCACGGACCGGGACAGGGAAAGTATTTT
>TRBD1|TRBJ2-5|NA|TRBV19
CASSIRGPSSETQYF
TGTGCCAGTAGTATCAGGGGGCCTTCGTCAGAGACCCAGTACTTC
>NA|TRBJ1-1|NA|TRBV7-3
CASSQTGSTEAFF
TGTGCCAGCAGCCAAACAGGGAGCACTGAAGCTTTCTTT
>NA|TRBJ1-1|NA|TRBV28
CASSLGRGGGYTEAFF
TGTGCCAGCAGTCTCGGGCGGGGAGGAGGGTACACTGAAGCTTTCTTT
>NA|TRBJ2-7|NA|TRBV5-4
CASSRKNRGGFEEQYF
TGTGCCAGCAGCCGAAAAAACAGGGGGGGATTTGAGGAGCAGTACTTC
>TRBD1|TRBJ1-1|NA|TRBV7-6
CASSLGTGDTEAFF
TGTGCCAGCAGCTTAGGGACAGGGGACACTGAAGCTTTCTTT
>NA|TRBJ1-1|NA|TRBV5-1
CASSLGVGGSTEAFF
TGCGCCAGCAGCTTGGGCGTTGGGGGGAGCACTGAAGCTTTCTTT
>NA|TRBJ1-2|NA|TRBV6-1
CASSETGRNGYTF
TGTGCCAGCAGTGAAACGGGTAGGAATGGCTACACCTTC
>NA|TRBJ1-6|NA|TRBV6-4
CASSEASANSPLHF
TGTGCCAGCAGTGAAGCGTCGGCTAATTCACCCCTCCACTTT
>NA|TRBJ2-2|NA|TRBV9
CASSLKGGAATGELFF
TGTGCCAGCAGCTTGAAGGGGGGGGCCGCCACCGGGGAGCTGTTTTTT
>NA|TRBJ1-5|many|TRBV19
CASRTGNNQPQHF
TGTGCCAGTAGGACCGGGAACAATCAGCCCCAGCATTTT
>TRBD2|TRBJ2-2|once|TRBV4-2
CASSQLAGRDTGELFF
TGTGCCAGCAGCCAACTAGCGGGGAGGGACACCGGGGAGCTGTTTTTT
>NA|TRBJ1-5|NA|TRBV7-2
CASSLGGISNQPQHF
TGTGCCAGCAGCTTAGGTGGCATTAGCAATCAGCCCCAGCATTTT
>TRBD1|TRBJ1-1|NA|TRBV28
CASSSNRGAGRTEAFF
TGTGCCAGCAGTTCTAACAGGGGCGCGGGTAGGACTGAAGCTTTCTTT
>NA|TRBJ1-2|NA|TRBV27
CASSGGYGYTF
TGTGCCAGCAGCGGGGGCTATGGCTACACCTTC
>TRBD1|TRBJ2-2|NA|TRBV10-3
CAIGQGEKNGELFF
TGTGCCATCGGACAGGGGGAGAAGAACGGGGAGCTGTTTTTT
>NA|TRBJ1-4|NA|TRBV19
CASSPGGHEKLFF
TGTGCCAGTAGCCCGGGGGGCCATGAAAAACTGTTTTTT
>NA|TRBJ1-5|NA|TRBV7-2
CASSPQGRRVQPQHF
TGTGCCAGCAGCCCCCAGGGTAGGAGAGTTCAGCCCCAGCATTTT
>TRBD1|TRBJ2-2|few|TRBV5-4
CASSVDRNPGELFF
TGTGCCAGCAGCGTGGACAGGAATCCCGGGGAGCTGTTTTTT
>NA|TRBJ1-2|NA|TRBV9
CASSVTSYGYTF
TGTGCCAGCAGCGTAACTTCCTATGGCTACACCTTC